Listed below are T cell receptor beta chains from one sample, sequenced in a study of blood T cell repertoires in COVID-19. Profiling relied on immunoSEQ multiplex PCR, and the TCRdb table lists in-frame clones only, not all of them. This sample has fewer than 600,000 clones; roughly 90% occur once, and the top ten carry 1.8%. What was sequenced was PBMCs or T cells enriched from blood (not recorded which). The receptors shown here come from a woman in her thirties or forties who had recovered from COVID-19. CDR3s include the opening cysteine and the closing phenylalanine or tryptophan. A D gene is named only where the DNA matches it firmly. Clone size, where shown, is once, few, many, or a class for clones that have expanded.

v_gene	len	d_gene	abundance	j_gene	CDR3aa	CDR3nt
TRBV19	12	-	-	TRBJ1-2	CASKQGNYGYTF	TGTGCCAGTAAACAGGGAAACTATGGCTACACCTTC
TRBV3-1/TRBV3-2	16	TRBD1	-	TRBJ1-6	CASSQESTGLGSPLHF	TGTGCCAGCAGCCAAGAGTCGACAGGGTTGGGTTCACCCCTCCACTTT
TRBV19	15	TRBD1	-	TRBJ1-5	CASKGQGAAGQPQHF	TGTGCCTCCAAGGGGCAGGGGGCAGCAGGGCAGCCCCAGCATTTT
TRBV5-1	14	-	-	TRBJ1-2	CASSLGGRDYGYTF	TGCGCCAGCAGCTTGGGAGGCAGGGACTATGGCTACACCTTC
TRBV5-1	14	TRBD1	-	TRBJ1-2	CASSLGGTEGGYTF	TGCGCCAGCAGCTTGGGGGGGACAGAGGGAGGCTACACCTTC
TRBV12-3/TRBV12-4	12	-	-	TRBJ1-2	CASSFRVIGYTF	TGTGCCAGCAGTTTCAGGGTTATTGGCTACACCTTC
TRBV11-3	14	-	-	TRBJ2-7	CASSLVDSSYEQYF	TGTGCCAGCAGCTTAGTTGACAGTTCCTACGAGCAGTACTTC
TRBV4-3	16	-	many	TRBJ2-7	CASSQDHAASSYEQYF	TGCGCCAGCAGCCAAGATCACGCGGCGTCCTCCTACGAGCAGTACTTC
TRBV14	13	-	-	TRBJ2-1	CASSQAAGAEQFF	TGTGCCAGCAGCCAAGCCGCTGGGGCTGAGCAGTTCTTC
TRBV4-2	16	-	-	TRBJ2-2	CASSQESGMNTGELFF	TGTGCCAGCAGCCAAGAGTCCGGGATGAACACCGGGGAGCTGTTTTTT
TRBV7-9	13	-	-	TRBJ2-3	CASSSTGADTQYF	TGTGCCAGCAGCTCTACGGGTGCCGATACGCAGTATTTT
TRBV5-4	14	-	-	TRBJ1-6	CASSPGEQANTLHF	TGTGCCAGCAGCCCGGGAGAACAGGCCAACACCCTCCACTTT
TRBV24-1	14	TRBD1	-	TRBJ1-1	CATIPGQENTEAFF	TGTGCCACCATCCCGGGACAGGAAAACACTGAAGCTTTCTTT
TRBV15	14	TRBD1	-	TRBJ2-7	CATAKGATLYEQYF	TGTGCCACCGCCAAGGGGGCAACTCTTTACGAGCAGTACTTC
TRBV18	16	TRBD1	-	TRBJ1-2	CASSPLGQPANYGYTF	TGTGCCAGCTCACCACTGGGACAGCCCGCTAACTATGGCTACACCTTC
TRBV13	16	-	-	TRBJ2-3	CASSLGYKGGRDTQYF	TGTGCCAGCAGCTTAGGGTATAAGGGGGGGCGAGATACGCAGTATTTT
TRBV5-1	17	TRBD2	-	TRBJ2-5	CASSLTRTSGRRETQYF	TGCGCCAGCAGCTTGACCCGGACTAGCGGGAGGCGAGAGACCCAGTACTTC
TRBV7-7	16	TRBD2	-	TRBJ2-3	CASSLGFAGGTDTQYF	TGTGCTAGCAGCTTAGGATTCGCGGGAGGCACAGATACGCAGTATTTT
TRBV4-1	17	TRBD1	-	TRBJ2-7	CASSQAIGTGGSYEQYF	TGCGCCAGCAGCCAAGCCATAGGGACAGGGGGTTCCTACGAGCAGTACTTC
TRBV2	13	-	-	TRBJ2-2	CASSVEASGELFF	TGTGCCAGCAGTGTTGAAGCGAGCGGGGAGCTGTTTTTT
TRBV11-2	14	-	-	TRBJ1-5	CASSLDSVNQPQHF	TGTGCCAGCAGCTTAGATTCGGTCAATCAGCCCCAGCATTTT
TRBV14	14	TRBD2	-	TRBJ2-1	CASSQGNPGTRKFF	TGTGCCAGCAGCCAAGGGAACCCCGGGACTAGGAAGTTCTTC
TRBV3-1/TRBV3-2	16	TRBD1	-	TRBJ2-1	CASSQAGTGVNNEQFF	TGTGCCAGCAGCCAAGCCGGGACAGGAGTAAACAATGAGCAGTTCTTC
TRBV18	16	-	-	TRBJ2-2	CASSTTPPRETGELFF	TGTGCCAGCTCGACAACCCCCCCCCGAGAGACCGGGGAGCTGTTTTTT
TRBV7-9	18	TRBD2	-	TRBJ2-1	CASSGALRREGPWNEQFF	TGTGCCAGCAGCGGTGCGTTGAGGCGGGAGGGCCCTTGGAATGAGCAGTTCTTC
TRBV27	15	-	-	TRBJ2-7	CASSLGSPVVYEQYF	TGTGCCAGCAGTTTGGGCAGCCCAGTTGTCTACGAGCAGTACTTC
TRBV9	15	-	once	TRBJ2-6	CASSEGGSGANVLTF	TGTGCCAGCAGCGAAGGAGGCTCTGGGGCCAACGTCCTGACTTTC
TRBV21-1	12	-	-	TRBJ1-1	CASSFHRGLAFF	TGTGCCAGCAGCTTTCACAGGGGGCTAGCTTTCTTT
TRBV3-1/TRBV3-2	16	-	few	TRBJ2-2	CASSQGEERNTGELFF	TGTGCCAGCAGCCAAGGGGAGGAGAGAAACACCGGGGAGCTGTTTTTT
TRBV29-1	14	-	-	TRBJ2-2	CSVDGQRNTGELFF	TGCAGCGTTGACGGACAAAGGAACACCGGGGAGCTGTTTTTT
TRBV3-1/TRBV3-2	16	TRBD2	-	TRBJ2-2	CASSPSGRANTGELFF	TGTGCCAGCAGCCCGAGCGGGAGGGCGAACACCGGGGAGCTGTTTTTT
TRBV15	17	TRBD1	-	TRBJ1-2	CATSRAPGDRISYGYTF	TGTGCCACCAGCAGAGCCCCGGGGGACAGAATTTCCTATGGCTACACCTTC
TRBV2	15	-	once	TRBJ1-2	CASSEYQEGDYGYTF	TGTGCCAGCAGTGAATATCAGGAGGGTGACTATGGCTACACCTTC
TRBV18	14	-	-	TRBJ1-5	CASSPRQNNQPQHF	TGTGCCAGCTCACCCCGACAGAACAATCAGCCCCAGCATTTT
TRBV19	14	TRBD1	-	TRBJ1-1	CASRPGGWNTEAFF	TGTGCCAGTAGGCCAGGGGGCTGGAACACTGAAGCTTTCTTT
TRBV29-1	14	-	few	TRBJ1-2	CSVARQKFNYGYTF	TGCAGCGTTGCCCGACAGAAATTTAACTATGGCTACACCTTC
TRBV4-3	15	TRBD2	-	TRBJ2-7	CASSQDPSGNYEQYF	TGCGCCAGCAGCCAAGATCCTAGCGGGAACTACGAGCAGTACTTC
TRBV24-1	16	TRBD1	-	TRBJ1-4	CATSDFGQGRGEKLFF	TGTGCCACCAGTGATTTCGGACAGGGGCGTGGTGAAAAACTGTTTTTT
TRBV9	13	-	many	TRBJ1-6	CASSVGRGSPLHF	TGTGCCAGCAGCGTAGGTCGAGGCTCACCCCTCCACTTT
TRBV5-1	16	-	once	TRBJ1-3	CASSLDHVEGGNTIYF	TGCGCCAGCAGCTTGGACCATGTCGAGGGTGGAAACACCATATATTTT
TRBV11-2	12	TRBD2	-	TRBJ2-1	CASKSGEGEQFF	TGTGCCAGCAAGTCCGGGGAGGGGGAGCAGTTCTTC
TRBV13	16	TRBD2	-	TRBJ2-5	CASSALAGGPGETQYF	TGTGCCAGCAGCGCCTTAGCGGGAGGACCCGGGGAGACCCAGTACTTC
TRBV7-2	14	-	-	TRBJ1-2	CASSPRTENYGYTF	TGTGCCAGCAGCCCGCGGACAGAGAACTATGGCTACACCTTC
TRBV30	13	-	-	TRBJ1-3	CAWGADSGNTIYF	TGTGCCTGGGGGGCCGACTCTGGAAACACCATATATTTT
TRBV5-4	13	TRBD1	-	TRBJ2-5	CASSSGQQETQYF	TGTGCCAGCAGCTCGGGACAGCAAGAGACCCAGTACTTC
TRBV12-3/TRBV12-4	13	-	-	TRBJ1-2	CASSSGGNNGYTF	TGTGCCAGCAGCTCCGGAGGAAACAATGGCTACACCTTC
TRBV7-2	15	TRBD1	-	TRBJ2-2	CASSSRTGDAGELFF	TGTGCCAGCAGCTCCCGGACAGGGGATGCCGGGGAGCTGTTTTTT
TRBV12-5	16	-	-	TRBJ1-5	CASGLAPRQVPQPQHF	TGTGCTAGTGGTTTGGCCCCCCGACAGGTTCCTCAGCCCCAGCATTTT
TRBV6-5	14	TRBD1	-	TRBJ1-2	CASSYLGTGVGYTF	TGTGCCAGCAGTTACTTGGGGACAGGGGTTGGCTACACCTTC
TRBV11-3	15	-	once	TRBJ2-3	CASSLGGTSTDTQYF	TGTGCCAGCAGCTTAGGCGGAACTAGCACAGATACGCAGTATTTT
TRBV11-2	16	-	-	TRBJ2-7	CASSVGGRTAGYEQYF	TGTGCCAGCAGCGTGGGGGGGCGGACAGCTGGATACGAGCAGTACTTC
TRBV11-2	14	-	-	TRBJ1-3	CASSGRGVGNTIYF	TGTGCCAGCAGCGGACGGGGGGTGGGAAACACCATATATTTT
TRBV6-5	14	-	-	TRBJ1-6	CASSTTPGDSPLHF	TGTGCCAGCAGTACCACACCGGGAGATTCACCCCTCCACTTT
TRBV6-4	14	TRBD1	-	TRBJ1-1	CASSSQGDGTEAFF	TGTGCCAGCAGTTCACAGGGGGACGGCACTGAAGCTTTCTTT
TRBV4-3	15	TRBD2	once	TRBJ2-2	CASSPGGGNTGELFF	TGCGCCAGCAGCCCTGGCGGGGGGAACACCGGGGAGCTGTTTTTT
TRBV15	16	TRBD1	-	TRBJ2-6	CATRQGLTSGANVLTF	TGTGCCACCAGACAGGGGCTCACCTCTGGGGCCAACGTCCTGACTTTC
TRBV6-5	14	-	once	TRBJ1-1	CASSRQAMNTEAFF	TGTGCCAGCAGTCGACAGGCCATGAACACTGAAGCTTTCTTT